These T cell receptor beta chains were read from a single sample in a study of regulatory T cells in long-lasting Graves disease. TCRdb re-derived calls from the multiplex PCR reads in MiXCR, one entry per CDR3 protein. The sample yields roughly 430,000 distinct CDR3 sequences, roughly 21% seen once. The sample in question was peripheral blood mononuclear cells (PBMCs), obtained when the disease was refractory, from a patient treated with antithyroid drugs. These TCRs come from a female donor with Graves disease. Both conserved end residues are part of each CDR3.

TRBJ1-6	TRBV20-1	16	CSALHPGTADNSPLHF
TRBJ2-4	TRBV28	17	CASSGTGTGAPQNIQYF
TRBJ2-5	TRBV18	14	CASSTSASPETQYF
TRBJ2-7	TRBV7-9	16	CASSLMAGGYSYEQYF
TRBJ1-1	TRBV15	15	CATSLRDRGLNEAFF
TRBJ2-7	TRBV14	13	CASSHYAYYEQYF
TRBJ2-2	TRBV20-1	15	CSASIGTGNTRELFF
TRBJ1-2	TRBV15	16	CATSRDLVAGGPGYTF
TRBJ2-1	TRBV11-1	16	CASSPAPSGVYNEQFF
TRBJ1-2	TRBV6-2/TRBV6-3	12	CASSSGTRGYTF
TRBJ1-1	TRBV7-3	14	CASSTGRGAAVAFF
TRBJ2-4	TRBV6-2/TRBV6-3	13	CATPVPGGNIQYF
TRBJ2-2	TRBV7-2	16	CASSLSRDMRSGELFF
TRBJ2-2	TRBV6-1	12	CASKHSTGELFF
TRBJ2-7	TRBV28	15	CASTEGGLAAYEQYF
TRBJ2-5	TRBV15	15	CATSTSLAHQETQYF
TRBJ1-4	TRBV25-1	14	CASSETALNEKLFF
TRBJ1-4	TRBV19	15	CASSFRGSTNEKLFF
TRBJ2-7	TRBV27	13	CASSQQSSYEQYF
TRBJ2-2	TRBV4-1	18	CASSQAPTGEGLGGELFF
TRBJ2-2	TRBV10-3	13	CAIRDTYTGELFF
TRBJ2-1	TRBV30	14	CAWSLGLAVNEQFF
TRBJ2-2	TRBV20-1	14	CSASPTTNTGELFF
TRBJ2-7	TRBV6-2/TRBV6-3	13	CASSEAEGGKQYF
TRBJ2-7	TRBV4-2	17	CASSQEVVGQSSYEQYF
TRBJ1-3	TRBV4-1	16	CASSQDRGDSGNTIYF
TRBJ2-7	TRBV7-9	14	CASSFGTGAYEQYF
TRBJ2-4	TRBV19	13	CASSGTSGNIQYF
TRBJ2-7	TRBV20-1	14	CSAAPAGGPNEQYF
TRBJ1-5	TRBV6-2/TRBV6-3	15	CASSSRGGNNQPQHF
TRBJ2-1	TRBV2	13	CASSVKGQGEQFF
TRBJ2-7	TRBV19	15	CASSIFGGSTYEQYF
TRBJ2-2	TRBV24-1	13	CATSDPDTGELFF
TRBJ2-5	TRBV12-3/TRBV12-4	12	CASSFTAETQYF
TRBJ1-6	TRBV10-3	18	CAISPPGGSRSYNSPLHF
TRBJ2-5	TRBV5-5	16	CASSLGLAGGLETQYF
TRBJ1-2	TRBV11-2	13	CASSLSDSYGYTF
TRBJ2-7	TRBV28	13	CASMTGPIYEQYF
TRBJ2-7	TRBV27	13	CASSTSGRNEQYF
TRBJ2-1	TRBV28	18	CASSYLRGGLGSYNEQFF
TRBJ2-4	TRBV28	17	CASSPGLRALAKNIQYF
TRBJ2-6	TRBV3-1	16	CASSQDTSSGANVLTF
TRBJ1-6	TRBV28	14	CASRFALRNSPLHF
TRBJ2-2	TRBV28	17	CASSRPPGQGASGELFF
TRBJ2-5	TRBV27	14	CASSLWVGGETQYF
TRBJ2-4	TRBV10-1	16	CASSEGLTSGRNIQYF
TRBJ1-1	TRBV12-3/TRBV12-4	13	CASSFGQGGNAFF
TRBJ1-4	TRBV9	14	CASSVGGGNEKLFF